A single sample gave rise to the 21 T cell receptor beta chains below, sequenced in a study of blood T cells in healthy people across ages. Alongside a J-beta primer mix, a sample-barcoded 5' primer served in a second PCR lasting roughly 6 to 11 cycles. TCRdb called the 5' RACE reads again in MiXCR, with one record for every CDR3 protein. The sample yields about 600,000 distinct CDR3 sequences, around 48% seen once. The sequenced material came from blood. The source of these receptors is a man at least 80 years old in good health.

The V gene is TRBV5-1, the J gene TRBJ1-3, with TRBD1 identical over 8 bases. Germline values: CDR1 SGHRS, CDR2 YFSETQ. The junction had 5 bases not matched to a gene; V was cut back by 3 bases and J by 0 bases. This CDR3 is built from 16 residues. The CDR3 loop is CASSWGQDFSGNTIYF. DNA for the CDR3: TGCGCCAGCAGCTGGGGACAGGACTTCTCTGGAAACACCATATATTTT.

This clonotype was counted ten times or more. The chain employs TRBV6-6 and TRBJ2-7; D possibly corresponds to TRBD2 (6 bases). The CDR3 contains 15 residues. V was trimmed by 5 bases and J by 2 bases, leaving 16 bases between them. Germline loops: CDR1 MNHNY, CDR2 SVGAGI (reference sequence). CDR3 loop: CASSPQLAGTYEQYF. The CDR3 DNA sequence: TGTGCCAGCAGTCCCCAGCTGGCGGGGACCTACGAGCAGTACTTC.

This sequence joins TRBV7-9 and TRBJ2-3, with 11 nucleotides matching TRBD2. This CDR3 comprises 14 residues. The germline V gene has CDR1 SEHNR and CDR2 FQNEAQ (reference sequence). V was pared by 5 bases and J by 5 bases, with 3 bases of the junction left unmatched. The DNA of the CDR3 is TGTGCCAGCAGCGCTAGCGGGGGGAAAGATACGCAGTATTTT. This encodes CASSASGGKDTQYF.

To note about this clonotype: A much larger clonotype is one base distant, so this may be a read error. This rearrangement joins TRBV4-3 to TRBJ2-7; unclear D gene. Germline CDR1 and CDR2: LGHNA and YSLEER. The length of the CDR3 is 14 residues. CDR3 sequence: CASSQDLASYKQYF. CDR3 coding DNA: TGCGCCAGCAGCCAAGATTTGGCCAGCTACAAGCAGTACTTC.

This clonotype was counted only a few times. The chain combines TRBV29-1 with TRBJ2-6; D unclear. The CDR3 loop spans 15 amino acids. The V and J ends lost 6 bases and 0 bases respectively, with 12 bases between them. Per the germline V gene, CDR1 is SQVTM and CDR2 is ANQGSEA. The CDR3 reads CSVGFQSSGANVLTF. CDR3 nucleotides: TGCAGCGTGGGGTTCCAGTCCTCTGGGGCCAACGTCCTGACTTTC.

DNA of the CDR3: TGCGCCAGCAGCCAAGAGGGGGGAGGTTTCGGGAACACTGAAGCTTTCTTT. It specifies CASSQEGGGFGNTEAFF. The genes are TRBV4-1 and TRBJ1-1, with D tentatively TRBD1 (5 bases). The CDR3 runs 17 residues. V shed 0 bases and J shed 1 base, with 15 bases lying between them. The germline CDR1 and CDR2 sequences are MGHRA and YSYEKL.

This clonotype has only a few counts. This sequence joins TRBV7-2 and TRBJ2-1; D possibly corresponds to TRBD1 (5 bases). The CDR3 runs 15 residues. Germline V CDR1 and CDR2: SGHTA, FQGNSA. Trimming shortened V by 3 bases and J by 9 bases, and 18 bases separated the two germline ends. The CDR3 nucleotides read TGTGCCAGCAGCTTTTTCGATGGGGCTTCGAGTGAGCAGTTCTTC. It specifies CASSFFDGASSEQFF.

This clonotype was counted only a few times. This chain links TRBV20-1 with TRBJ2-7, with 8 bases aligning to TRBD1. Germline loops: CDR1 DFQATT, CDR2 SNEGSKA (reference sequence). Unmatched junction bases numbered 11, after V lost 7 bases and J lost 0 bases. The CDR3 spans 15 residues. In DNA, the CDR3 is TGCAGTGTCCGCTCAGGGGGCGCAAACTCCTACGAGCAGTACTTC. It translates to CSVRSGGANSYEQYF.

This clonotype was recorded at least ten times. This sequence joins TRBV29-1 and TRBJ2-1; D gene uncertain. The CDR3 loop spans 10 amino acids. Germline CDR1 reads SQVTM; CDR2 reads ANQGSEA. Trimming left V 5 bases short and J 6 bases short, with 5 bases between. CDR3 nucleotide sequence: TGCAGCGTTCCTACCAATGAGCAGTTCTTC. Its translation is CSVPTNEQFF.

This clonotype has more than one count but fewer than ten. The chain couples TRBV29-1 to TRBJ2-1; weak D call: TRBD1 (5 bases). CDR3 size: 11 residues. Germline CDR1 and CDR2: SQVTM and ANQGSEA. The germline V and J ends were trimmed by 5 bases and 5 bases, with 7 bases remaining between them. The CDR3 here is CSVLQDNEQFF. The CDR3 nucleotides are TGCAGCGTTCTACAGGACAATGAGCAGTTCTTC.

A few counts support this clonotype. This chain links TRBV6-5 with TRBJ2-2, with TRBD2 matching 7 bases. With 0 bases clipped from V and 4 bases from J, the junction kept 5 bases outside the gene matches. The CDR3 is 16 residues long. The germline CDR1 and CDR2 sequences are MNHEY and SVGAGI. The CDR3 region has the DNA TGTGCCAGCAGTTACTCCCCAGCGGGGCTCACCGGGGAGCTGTTTTTT. This codes for CASSYSPAGLTGELFF.

The genes are TRBV29-1 and TRBJ2-5, with 10 nucleotides matching TRBD2. Germline-derived CDR1 and CDR2 are SQVTM and ANQGSEA. The CDR3 covers 14 residues. The ends lost 4 bases at V and 2 bases at J; junction bases unmatched: 4. The CDR3 loop reads CSVAKRGGQETQYF. CDR3 DNA: TGCAGCGTTGCAAAGCGGGGGGGTCAAGAGACCCAGTACTTC.

The V call is TRBV21-1, the J call TRBJ1-2; the table gives TRBD1 as D, unverified against the DNA. TRBV21-1 is recorded as a pseudogene. The CDR3 covers 13 residues. The CDR3 protein is CASRRQGHYGYTF. The CDR3 DNA follows: TGTGCCAGCCGCCGACAGGGCCACTATGGCTACACCTTC.

Of note for this clonotype: One end of the junction fails to match germline, which may point to a read error. The J gene is TRBJ2-4, the V gene TRBV20-1; the match to TRBD2 covers 8 bases. Per germline, CDR1 DFQATT and CDR2 SNEGSKA (reference sequence). This CDR3 is 16 amino acids long. The CDR3 reads CSAGRGLAGAKTIQYF. CDR3 sequence (DNA): TGCAGTGCCGGTCGAGGACTAGCTGGAGCCAAAACCATTCAGTACTTC.

This clonotype was picked up a small number of times. The chain uses TRBV12-3 or TRBV12-4 and TRBJ2-1; 9 bases agree with TRBD2. V trimming: 10 bases; J trimming: 10 bases; junction bases outside the gene matches: 14. This CDR3 spans 14 amino acids. CDR3 loop: CATAGGLAGSEQFF. CDR3 bases: TGTGCCACCGCTGGCGGGCTAGCGGGATCCGAGCAGTTCTTC.

The chain carries TRBV7-2 and TRBJ2-3; D is undetermined. Germline V gene sequence: CDR1 SGHTA, CDR2 FQGNSA. V lost 5 bases, J lost 1 base, and 13 bases lay in between. The CDR3 consists of 15 residues. The CDR3 DNA sequence: TGTGCCAGCAGCCGGCCCGGAATCGGCACAGATACGCAGTATTTT. Protein: CASSRPGIGTDTQYF.

This sequence joins TRBV12-3 or TRBV12-4 and TRBJ2-5, with 8 bases identical to TRBD1. The trim removed 5 bases at V and 2 bases at J, leaving 7 bases unmatched. CDR3 length: 15 residues. CDR3 in amino acids: CASSGGQGPQETQYF. CDR3 in DNA: TGTGCCAGCAGTGGTGGACAGGGCCCTCAAGAGACCCAGTACTTC.

This clonotype was detected a few times. The V gene is TRBV6-5, the J gene TRBJ2-3; 8 bases agree with TRBD2. The germline V gene has CDR1 MNHEY and CDR2 SVGAGI. Trimming removed 2 bases from V and 1 base from J; junction bases left unmatched: 2. This CDR3 comprises 15 residues. The DNA for the CDR3 is TGTGCCAGCAGTTACGCGGGGGGAGGCACAGATACGCAGTATTTT. Translation gives CASSYAGGGTDTQYF.

The chain links TRBV6-1 to TRBJ1-2; 8 bases align to TRBD1. CDR1 is MNHNS, CDR2 SASEGT, per germline. The CDR3 totals 13 residues. Trimming at V came to 5 bases and at J to 6 bases, leaving 5 bases not matched to a gene. CDR3 coding DNA: TGTGCCAGCAGTTATGACAGGGGTGATGGCTACACCTTC. Translating it yields CASSYDRGDGYTF.

The J gene is TRBJ1-2, the V gene TRBV20-1; D gene ambiguous. This CDR3 has 14 residues. Between the trimmed V and J ends, which lost 5 bases and 4 bases, there was a span of 17 bases. Germline-derived CDR1 and CDR2 are DFQATT and SNEGSKA (reference sequence). CDR3 in amino acids: CSASPGGPVYGYTF. The CDR3 DNA is TGCAGTGCTTCTCCGGGTGGGCCGGTCTATGGCTACACCTTC.

This clonotype was counted between two and nine times. This sequence joins TRBV7-9 and TRBJ1-1, with no clear D. CDR1 is SEHNR and CDR2 is FQNEAQ in the germline V gene (reference sequence). Trimming stripped 5 bases from V and 2 bases from J, with 18 bases between. The CDR3 runs to 16 residues. The CDR3 DNA follows: TGTGCCAGCAGCCCACCGGGGTTGGGAACAAACACTGAAGCTTTCTTT. Its translation is CASSPPGLGTNTEAFF.